One and the same sample provided the 20 T cell receptor beta chains below, sequenced in a study of blood T cell repertoires in COVID-19. Only in-frame clones appear in the TCRdb table, and some are missing; sequencing was by immunoSEQ multiplex PCR. The sample lists 250,000 or so clones, about 91% seen once, with approximately 4.6% in the top ten. Source material: peripheral blood. These receptors were obtained from a woman between 35 and 50 years old who had recovered from COVID-19.

The chain employs TRBV7-6 and TRBJ2-5; 10 nucleotides line up with TRBD2. CDR1 is SGHVS and CDR2 is FNYEAQ in the germline V gene. The CDR3 is 16 amino acids. J was trimmed by 5 bases and V by 1 base; bases with no gene match: 7. The CDR3 DNA reads TGTGCCAGCAGCTTAGGGTCTAGCGGGGGTCGGGAGACCCAGTACTTC. Translated, it gives CASSLGSSGGRETQYF.

This chain uses TRBV5-4 with TRBJ1-2; TRBD1 might be the D (6 bases). The CDR3 consists of 15 residues. V was pared by 3 bases and J by 2 bases, with 14 bases between. Germline V gene lookup returns CDR1 SGHNT and CDR2 YYREEE (reference sequence). The CDR3 spells CASSSNPTGNYGYTF. CDR3 bases: TGTGCCAGCAGCTCAAATCCGACAGGCAACTATGGCTACACCTTC.

V is TRBV12-3 or TRBV12-4 and J is TRBJ2-5; D possibly corresponds to TRBD2 (6 bases). Trimming pared 6 bases from V and 2 bases from J, leaving 10 bases between. This CDR3 has 13 residues. CDR3 amino acids: CASRGLSQETQYF. CDR3 sequence (DNA): TGTGCCAGCAGAGGACTATCTCAAGAGACCCAGTACTTC.

The genes are TRBV19 and TRBJ2-7; 9 bases are a match to TRBD1. Germline V gene data show CDR1 as LNHDA and CDR2 as SQIVND (reference sequence). The CDR3 runs 13 residues. Trimming cost V 5 bases and J 4 bases; bases outside gene matches: 3. CDR3 coding DNA: TGTGCCAGTAGTGAACAGGGGGCATACGAGCAGTACTTC. This gives the protein CASSEQGAYEQYF.

V and J are TRBV11-2 and TRBJ2-7; D remains unclear. Germline CDR1 reads SGHAT; CDR2 reads FQNNGV. The CDR3 is 12 amino acids. V was cut by 4 bases and J by 4 bases, with 8 bases left in between. The CDR3 sequence: CASSSLGYEQYF. The CDR3 DNA is TGTGCCAGCAGCTCTCTAGGTTACGAGCAGTACTTC.

The chain recombines TRBV4-1 with TRBJ1-1; D not resolved. The CDR3 extends over 17 amino acids. Trimming removed 0 bases from V and 4 bases from J, with 18 bases in between. Per germline, CDR1 MGHRA and CDR2 YSYEKL. The CDR3 loop reads CASSQDLAGRGSTEAFF. The CDR3 DNA is TGCGCCAGCAGCCAAGATCTTGCCGGCCGGGGATCCACTGAAGCTTTCTTT.

The V gene is TRBV12-3 or TRBV12-4, the J gene TRBJ1-5; weak D call: TRBD1 (5 bases). Trimming took off 6 bases at V and 6 bases at J, with 9 bases between the two ends. The CDR3 has 12 residues. The chain's CDR3 is CASRSDSQPQHF. In nucleotides, the CDR3 is TGTGCCAGCAGATCAGACAGTCAGCCCCAGCATTTT.

This clone was detected once. This chain uses TRBV18 with TRBJ2-5; perhaps TRBD1 as D (6 bases). The CDR3 spans 13 residues. V was clipped by 2 bases and J by 4 bases, with 8 bases between them. Germline values: CDR1 KGHSH, CDR2 LQKENI. The CDR3 protein is CASSPEQGETQYF. As DNA, the CDR3 is TGTGCCAGCTCACCAGAACAGGGAGAGACCCAGTACTTC.

In the case of this clone: The junction differs from germline at one of its ends, possibly a read error. The chain is built from TRBV7-2 and TRBJ2-2; 12 bases map to TRBD1. Germline-derived CDR1 and CDR2 are SGHTA and FQGNSA. The CDR3 is 18 residues long. The CDR3 spells CASSLARMGTGGNGELFF. The CDR3 region has the DNA TGTGCCAGCAGCCTAGCGCGGATGGGGACAGGGGGCAACGGGGAGCTGTTTTTT.

V usage is TRBV4-2 and J usage is TRBJ1-2; TRBD1 might be the D (6 bases). Trimming took off 0 bases at V and 7 bases at J, with 15 bases between the two ends. Germline CDR1 reads LGHNA; CDR2 reads YNFKEQ. CDR3 length equals 15 residues. The DNA for the CDR3 is TGTGCCAGCAGCCAAGAGGTCCAGGGGCCAGTTGGCTACACCTTC. Its translation: CASSQEVQGPVGYTF.

The chain employs TRBV5-6 and TRBJ2-3; D is perhaps TRBD2 (6 bases). CDR3 length equals 14 residues. The ends were cut back, 2 bases at V and 3 bases at J, with 10 bases in the middle. Germline V gene data show CDR1 as SGHDT and CDR2 as YYEEEE. The DNA for the CDR3 is TGTGCCAGCAGCTTCGGGACTCCTACAGATACGCAGTATTTT. Its protein product is CASSFGTPTDTQYF.

The V gene is TRBV27, the J gene TRBJ1-2; D may be TRBD1 (5 bases). CDR3 length: 14 amino acids. The germline gives CDR1 MNHEY, CDR2 SMNVEV (reference sequence). V lost 6 bases, J lost 6 bases, and 17 bases lay in between. CDR3 region: CASRPQLGGDGYTF. As DNA, the CDR3 is TGTGCCAGCAGACCCCAGTTGGGGGGGGATGGCTACACCTTC.

In this sample, this clone turned up a few times. The V and J genes are TRBV11-1 and TRBJ2-7; D is perhaps TRBD1 (6 bases). V was cut by 5 bases and J by 3 bases, with 17 bases left in between. This CDR3 comprises 15 residues. Germline CDR1 is SGHAT and CDR2 is FQDESV (reference sequence). The CDR3: CASSPNRQAHYEQYF. The CDR3 DNA is TGTGCCAGCAGCCCTAACCGACAGGCACACTACGAGCAGTACTTC. Together with reference TRBV11-1 and TRBJ2-7, the CDR3 gives the full variable domain: EAEVAQSPRYKITEKSQAVAFWCDPISGHATLYWYRQILGQGPELLVQFQDESVVDDSQLPKDRFSAERLKGVDSTLKIQPAELGDSAMYLCASSPNRQAHYEQYFGPGTRLTVT.

V gene TRBV7-3 combines with J gene TRBJ1-1; D is possibly TRBD1 (6 bases). This CDR3 comprises 15 residues. V was cut by 5 bases and J by 4 bases, with 17 bases left in between. In germline, CDR1 is SGHTA, CDR2 FQGTGA. The CDR3 region is CASSPGMGARTEAFF. The CDR3 DNA follows: TGTGCCAGCAGCCCAGGGATGGGGGCCCGCACTGAAGCTTTCTTT. The complete variable domain, with remaining parts taken from reference TRBV7-3 and TRBJ1-1, reads GAGVSQTPSNKVTEKGKYVELRCDPISGHTALYWYRQSLGQGPEFLIYFQGTGAADDSGLPNDRFFAVRPEGSVSTLKIQRTERGDSAVYLCASSPGMGARTEAFFGQGTRLTVV.

V usage is TRBV5-1 and J usage is TRBJ2-3, with D possibly being TRBD1 (6 bases). CDR1 and CDR2 from the germline V gene are SGHRS and YFSETQ. V lost 4 bases to trimming and J lost 0 bases, with 15 bases between them. This CDR3 comprises 16 residues. CDR3 coding DNA: TGCGCCAGCAGCCTGGGGGCAGGCCTGAGCACAGATACGCAGTATTTT. Protein product: CASSLGAGLSTDTQYF.

The V gene is TRBV5-4, the J gene TRBJ1-2; 7 positions agree with TRBD1. The junction had 5 bases not matched to a gene; V was cut back by 3 bases and J by 6 bases. The CDR3 spans 13 residues. Germline assignment: CDR1 SGHNT and CDR2 YYREEE (reference sequence). CDR3 in amino acids: CASSSEQGNGYTF. DNA of the CDR3: TGTGCCAGCAGCTCCGAACAGGGGAATGGCTACACCTTC.

This chain's CDR3 is CASSLAGQGENTEAFF. As DNA, the CDR3 is TGTGCCAGCAGCTTGGCCGGTCAGGGGGAGAACACTGAAGCTTTCTTT. The rearrangement uses TRBV5-6 and TRBJ1-1; 7 nucleotides line up with TRBD1. Trimming took 0 bases from V and 1 from J; bases not matched to a gene: 6. The CDR3 covers 16 residues. Germline values: CDR1 SGHDT, CDR2 YYEEEE.

This chain links TRBV27 with TRBJ1-4; 8 nucleotides line up with TRBD1. The CDR3 extends over 15 amino acids. Germline lookup yields CDR1 MNHEY and CDR2 SMNVEV (reference sequence). V lost 1 base to trimming and J lost 8 bases; unmatched junction nucleotides: 6. For the CDR3, the DNA is TGTGCCAGCAGTTTATTCTGGACAGGGCCCGAAAAACTGTTTTTT. Its protein product is CASSLFWTGPEKLFF.

V is TRBV7-9 and J is TRBJ1-2, with D perhaps TRBD1 (5 bases). The CDR3 consists of 13 residues. Germline assignment: CDR1 SEHNR and CDR2 FQNEAQ (reference sequence). The V end lost 4 bases, the J end lost 3 bases, and 9 bases lay between the germline ends. The CDR3 protein is CASSSWGDYGYTF. The CDR3 DNA is TGTGCCAGCAGCTCCTGGGGCGACTATGGCTACACCTTC. The full variable domain, its missing parts supplied by reference TRBV7-9 and TRBJ1-2, is DTGVSQNPRHKITKRGQNVTFRCDPISEHNRLYWYRQTLGQGPEFLTYFQNEAQLEKSRLLSDRFSAERPKGSFSTLEIQRTEQGDSAMYLCASSSWGDYGYTFGSGTRLTVV.

The chain employs TRBV27 and TRBJ2-7; D possibly corresponds to TRBD2 (7 bases). The V and J ends lost 5 bases and 3 bases respectively, with 14 bases between them. Germline values: CDR1 MNHEY, CDR2 SMNVEV (reference sequence). The CDR3 consists of 14 residues. The CDR3 spells CASSPLRGLYEQYF. The CDR3 DNA sequence: TGTGCCAGCAGTCCCCTGCGGGGGCTCTACGAGCAGTACTTC.